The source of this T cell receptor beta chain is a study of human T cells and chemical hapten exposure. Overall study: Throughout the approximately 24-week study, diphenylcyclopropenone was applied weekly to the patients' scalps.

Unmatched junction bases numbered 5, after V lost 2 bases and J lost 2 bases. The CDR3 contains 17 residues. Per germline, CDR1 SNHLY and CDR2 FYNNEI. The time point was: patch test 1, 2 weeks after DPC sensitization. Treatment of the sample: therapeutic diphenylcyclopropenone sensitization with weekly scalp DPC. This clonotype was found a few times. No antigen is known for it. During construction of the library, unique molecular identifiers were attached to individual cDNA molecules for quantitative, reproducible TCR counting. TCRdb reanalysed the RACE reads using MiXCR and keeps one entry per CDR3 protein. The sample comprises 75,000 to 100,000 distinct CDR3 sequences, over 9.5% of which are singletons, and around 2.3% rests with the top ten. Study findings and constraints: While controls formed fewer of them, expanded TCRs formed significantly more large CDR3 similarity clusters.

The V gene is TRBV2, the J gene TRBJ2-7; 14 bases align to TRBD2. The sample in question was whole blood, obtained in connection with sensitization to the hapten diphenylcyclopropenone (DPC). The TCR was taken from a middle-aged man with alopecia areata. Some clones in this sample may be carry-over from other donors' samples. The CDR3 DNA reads TGTGCCAGCAGTGAACGTGCGGGACTAGCGGGAGCCTACGAGCAGTACTTC. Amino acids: CASSERAGLAGAYEQYF. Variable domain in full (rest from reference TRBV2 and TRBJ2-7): EPEVTQTPSHQVTQMGQEVILRCVPISNHLYFYWYRQILGQKVEFLVSFYNNEISEKSEIFDDQFSVERPDGSNFTLKIRSTKLEDSAMYFCASSERAGLAGAYEQYFGPGTRLTVT.